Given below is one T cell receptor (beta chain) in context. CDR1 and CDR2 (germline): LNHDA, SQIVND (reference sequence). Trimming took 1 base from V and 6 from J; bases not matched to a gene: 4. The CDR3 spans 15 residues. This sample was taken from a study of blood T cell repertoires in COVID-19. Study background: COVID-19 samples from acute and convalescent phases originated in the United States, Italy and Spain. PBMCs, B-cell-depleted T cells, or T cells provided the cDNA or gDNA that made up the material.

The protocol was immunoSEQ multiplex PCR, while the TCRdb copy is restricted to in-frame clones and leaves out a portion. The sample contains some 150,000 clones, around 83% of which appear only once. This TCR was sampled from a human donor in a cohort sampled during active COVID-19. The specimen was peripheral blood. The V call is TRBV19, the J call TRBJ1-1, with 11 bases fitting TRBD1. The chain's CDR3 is CASSIVPGQGAEAFF. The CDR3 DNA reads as TGTGCCAGTAGTATAGTCCCGGGACAGGGGGCTGAAGCTTTCTTT.